This T cell receptor beta chain stems from a study of T cells in Graves' hyperthyroidism and ophthalmopathy. The CDR3 runs to 11 residues. Germline values: CDR1 SNHLY, CDR2 FYNNEI. RNA transcripts provided the source from which TCR beta CDR3 regions were amplified. The TCR CDR3 first-round RT-PCR relied on the HTBI primer set. TCRdb analysed the multiplex PCR reads with MiXCR anew, one entry per CDR3 protein. This sample carries around 540,000 distinct CDR3 sequences, 40% to 55% of them seen once, and the ten largest clones take 8.2%. Study outcomes and limitations: Most thyroid clonotypes with frequency above 0.001 were detected in blood.

The hyperthyroidism patients had all been newly diagnosed, and their disease duration was under 2 months. Their ages ranged from 18 to 65 years. Concerning this clonotype: Its cognate antigen is unknown. The junction departs from germline at one end; a sequencing error may be responsible.

Sample: peripheral blood or thyroid tissue (not recorded which). V gene TRBV2 combines with J gene TRBJ1-1; D possibly corresponds to TRBD1 (5 bases). This TCR derives from a woman under 30 with Graves' hyperthyroidism. CDR3 coding DNA: TGTGCCACCGGGGCAGGCGCTGAAGCCTTCTTT. Protein: CATGAGAEAFF.